A single sample is the source of the 25 T cell receptor beta chains below, sequenced in a study of draining lymph node invasion in breast cancer. The CD4+ CD45RA- CD25- gate defined the sorted memory conventional CD4 T cells. MiXCR, applied by TCRdb to the bulk RNA-seq reads, yields one record per CDR3 protein. The sample carries approximately 3,000 distinct CDR3 sequences, about 80% recorded once. The sample comprised sorted memory CD4+ effector T cells from a lymph node. The receptors were gathered from a female donor with luminal breast cancer.

This chain uses TRBV9 with TRBJ1-2, with D tentatively TRBD1 (5 bases). The CDR3 length is 15 residues. Trimming stripped 0 bases from V and 6 bases from J, with 15 bases between. Germline V gene lookup returns CDR1 SGDLS and CDR2 YYNGEE. The CDR3 loop reads CASSVADSLGNGYTF. The CDR3 nucleotides read TGTGCCAGCAGCGTAGCAGACAGCCTAGGGAATGGCTACACCTTC.

In the case of this clonotype: A much larger clone lies a single base off, so this may be a read error. The CDR3 DNA reads TGCGCCAGCTCGGATCCGGTCGGCCGGGGACAGGGGGACACAGATACGCAGTATTTT. Its translation: CASSDPVGRGQGDTDTQYF. The chain recombines TRBV5-1 with TRBJ2-3; 11 positions agree with TRBD1. CDR3 size: 19 residues. V lost 7 bases, J lost 2 bases, and 18 bases stayed unmatched. Germline V lookup: CDR1 SGHRS, CDR2 YFSETQ.

V gene TRBV20-1 combines with J gene TRBJ1-2, with D uncertain. V was pared by 0 bases and J by 8 bases, with 10 bases between. The V gene's germline CDR1 is DFQATT and CDR2 SNEGSKA (reference sequence). The CDR3 sequence is 12 residues long. The CDR3 here is CSAREGTTGYTF. The DNA of the CDR3 is TGCAGTGCTAGAGAGGGCACGACGGGCTACACCTTC.

The chain carries TRBV5-4 and TRBJ2-3; D ambiguous. The V end was cut by 0 bases, the J end by 2 bases, with 7 bases between. This CDR3 is 14 amino acids long. The germline CDR1 and CDR2 sequences are SGHNT and YYREEE (reference sequence). CDR3 sequence reads: CASSLAPHTDTQYF. Written as DNA, the CDR3 is TGTGCCAGCAGCTTGGCCCCCCACACAGATACGCAGTATTTT.

The gene calls are TRBV20-1 and TRBJ1-4; TRBD1 matches 7 bases. The germline gives CDR1 DFQATT, CDR2 SNEGSKA (reference sequence). The CDR3 is 16 amino acids. With 1 base clipped from V and 8 bases from J, the junction kept 13 bases outside the gene matches. The CDR3 reads CSARGGGWGRGEKLFF. In DNA form, the CDR3 reads TGCAGTGCTAGAGGCGGGGGTTGGGGCAGGGGGGAAAAACTGTTTTTT.

This clonotype has just one count. The rearrangement joins TRBV20-1 to TRBJ2-1, with 8 positions matching TRBD2. The CDR3 has 14 residues. CDR1 is DFQATT, CDR2 SNEGSKA, per germline (reference sequence). V was pared by 6 bases and J by 4 bases, with 8 bases of the junction left unmatched. The CDR3 DNA reads TGCAGTGCGGAGGATCGGGGGGGATACAATGAGCAGTTCTTC. This sequence encodes CSAEDRGGYNEQFF.

The V call is TRBV5-1, the J call TRBJ1-3; TRBD1 might be the D (5 bases). Deletions cut 4 bases from V and 2 bases from J, with 10 bases between. The germline CDR1 and CDR2 sequences are SGHRS and YFSETQ. CDR3 length: 14 residues. DNA of the CDR3: TGCGCCAGCAGCCAGGACACCGCTGGAAACACCATATATTTT. Protein sequence: CASSQDTAGNTIYF.

The chain is built from TRBV20-1 and TRBJ2-1; D is unclear. Germline values: CDR1 DFQATT, CDR2 SNEGSKA (reference sequence). This CDR3 comprises 14 residues. Trimming took off 4 bases at V and 5 bases at J, with 15 bases between the two ends. CDR3: CSATLVQQHNEQFF. The CDR3 bases are TGCAGTGCTACACTGGTCCAGCAACACAATGAGCAGTTCTTC.

By proportion, this clonotype is large. The J gene is TRBJ1-1, the V gene TRBV7-9; unclear D gene. CDR3 length: 15 amino acids. V dropped 4 bases and J dropped 4 bases, with 16 bases sitting between them. Looked up from germline, CDR1 is SEHNR and CDR2 is FQNEAQ (reference sequence). The CDR3 DNA sequence: TGTGCCAGCAGCTCCCTACTCCCATTGGGCACTGAAGCTTTCTTT. As protein: CASSSLLPLGTEAFF.

V usage is TRBV20-1 and J usage is TRBJ2-7; D possibly corresponds to TRBD1 (5 bases). CDR1 is DFQATT and CDR2 is SNEGSKA in the germline V gene (reference sequence). Trimming took off 5 bases at V and 4 bases at J, with 9 bases between the two ends. The CDR3 consists of 11 residues. The CDR3 region is CSAPRQYEQYF. The CDR3 nucleotides are TGCAGTGCTCCCCGACAGTACGAGCAGTACTTC.

This clonotype was seen only once. In DNA form, the CDR3 reads TGTGCCAGCAGGCGACAGCAACCCTACAATGAGCAGTTCTTC. Translating gives CASRRQQPYNEQFF. V usage is TRBV7-9 and J usage is TRBJ2-1; D is perhaps TRBD1 (5 bases). CDR1 and CDR2 from the germline V gene are SEHNR and FQNEAQ (reference sequence). The CDR3 has 14 residues. V lost 6 bases to trimming and J lost 2 bases, with 11 bases between them.

The genes are TRBV5-4 and TRBJ2-7; maybe TRBD1 (5 bases). This CDR3 has 14 amino acids. From germline, CDR1 is SGHNT and CDR2 YYREEE (reference sequence). The V and J ends lost 0 bases and 5 bases respectively, with 12 bases between them. Here the CDR3 DNA reads TGTGCCAGCAGCTTGGGCACCGGCAGGGACGAGCAGTACTTC. Translating it yields CASSLGTGRDEQYF.

V gene TRBV12-3 or TRBV12-4 combines with J gene TRBJ1-2; no definite D call. The V end lost 2 bases, the J end lost 3 bases, and 10 bases lay between the germline ends. The CDR3 sequence is 14 residues long. The CDR3 region is CASSLIPEHYGYTF. The CDR3 nucleotides are TGTGCCAGCAGTTTAATACCGGAGCACTATGGCTACACCTTC.

This clonotype was seen a single time. The chain joins TRBV25-1 to TRBJ1-4, with D tentatively TRBD1 (5 bases). V lost 5 bases to trimming and J lost 5 bases, with 12 bases between them. Germline lookup yields CDR1 MGHDK and CDR2 SYGVNS. The CDR3 covers 14 residues. CDR3: CASSSGGGNEKLFF. The CDR3 nucleotides are TGTGCCAGCAGTTCCGGGGGGGGGAATGAAAAACTGTTTTTT.

The chain couples TRBV11-3 to TRBJ1-1; D remains ambiguous. Germline loops: CDR1 SGHNT, CDR2 YENEEA. V was trimmed by 1 base and J by 1 base, leaving 7 bases between them. CDR3 length: 14 amino acids. CDR3 residues: CASSLAYPNTEAFF. The CDR3 DNA is TGTGCCAGCAGCTTAGCGTACCCGAACACTGAAGCTTTCTTT.

The CDR3 DNA sequence: TGTGCCTGGAGTGTAAGCAGGGGCTATAGCAATCAGCCCCAGCATTTT. Translated, it gives CAWSVSRGYSNQPQHF. This rearrangement joins TRBV30 to TRBJ1-5, with a weak D call TRBD1 (6 bases). Deletions cut 0 bases from V and 0 bases from J, with 12 bases between. The CDR3 is 16 amino acids. CDR1 is GTSNPN, CDR2 SVGIG, per germline (reference sequence).

The V gene is TRBV27, the J gene TRBJ1-1, with D unresolved. The V gene's germline CDR1 is MNHEY and CDR2 SMNVEV (reference sequence). The germline V and J ends were trimmed by 5 bases and 1 base, with 8 bases remaining between them. This CDR3 has 13 residues. Here the CDR3 reads CASSPRQNTEAFF. CDR3 DNA sequence: TGTGCCAGCAGTCCTCGACAGAACACTGAAGCTTTCTTT.

Concerning this clonotype: Relative to the germline gene, one junction end is altered; a read error may explain this. The chain uses TRBV2 and TRBJ2-1; TRBD2 aligns across 8 bases. The CDR3 consists of 14 residues. Per the germline V gene, CDR1 is SNHLY and CDR2 is FYNNEI. The CDR3 protein is CDSSEQTSGDEQFF. CDR3 DNA: TGTGACAGCAGTGAACAAACTAGCGGAGATGAGCAGTTCTTC.

The genes are TRBV10-3 and TRBJ1-6, with D tentatively TRBD1 (5 bases). The CDR3 spans 13 residues. The V end was cut by 7 bases, the J end by 8 bases, with 12 bases between. Germline loops: CDR1 ENHRY, CDR2 SYGVKD. Written as DNA, the CDR3 is TGTGCCATCAAGGAGGGCAGGGATTCACCCCTCCACTTT. This codes for CAIKEGRDSPLHF.

The J gene is TRBJ2-3, the V gene TRBV6-2 or TRBV6-3, with TRBD2 matching over 7 bases. Germline V gene data show CDR1 as MNHEY and CDR2 as SVGEGT. CDR3 length equals 16 residues. Germline trimming cut 2 bases from V and 2 bases from J; bases unmatched to any gene: 7. The CDR3 sequence is CASSYGSSGSTDTQYF. CDR3 coding DNA: TGTGCCAGCAGTTACGGGTCTAGCGGTTCCACAGATACGCAGTATTTT.

V is TRBV9 and J is TRBJ1-1; 7 nucleotides line up with TRBD1. V was clipped by 0 bases and J by 6 bases; unmatched bases: 8. Germline-derived CDR1 and CDR2 are SGDLS and YYNGEE. This CDR3 region has 15 residues. The CDR3 loop is CASSVVQTGTAEAFF. The CDR3 region has the DNA TGTGCCAGCAGCGTAGTCCAGACCGGGACAGCTGAAGCTTTCTTT.

The J gene is TRBJ1-2, the V gene TRBV12-3 or TRBV12-4; D call uncertain. The germline V and J ends were trimmed by 3 bases and 2 bases, with 7 bases remaining between them. CDR3 length equals 13 residues. The CDR3, as DNA: TGTGCCAGCAGTTTCCGCATAAACTATGGCTACACCTTC. It codes for CASSFRINYGYTF.

This clonotype was counted only a few times. V is TRBV21-1 and J is TRBJ2-5. TRBV21-1 is a recognized pseudogene. The length of the CDR3 is 15 residues. CDR3 sequence: CASSKAEQHQETQYF. The DNA for the CDR3 is TGTGCCAGCAGCAAAGCCGAACAGCACCAAGAGACCCAGTACTTC.

This clonotype turned up a few times. This chain connects TRBV7-2 to TRBJ2-2, with TRBD1 as a possible D gene (5 bases). Deletions cut 3 bases from V and 6 bases from J, with 11 bases between. This CDR3 contains 14 residues. Germline CDR1 and CDR2: SGHTA and FQGNSA. CDR3: CASSFGHHAGELFF. The CDR3 DNA sequence: TGTGCCAGCAGCTTCGGACATCACGCCGGGGAGCTGTTTTTT.

The chain carries TRBV5-1 and TRBJ2-3, with 12 bases fitting TRBD2. V shed 4 bases, J shed 6 bases, and the junction held 3 bases outside the gene matches. The V gene's germline CDR1 is SGHRS and CDR2 YFSETQ. The CDR3 consists of 14 residues. The CDR3: CASSRTSGDDTQYF. In nucleotides, the CDR3 is TGCGCCAGCAGCCGGACTAGCGGGGACGATACGCAGTATTTT.